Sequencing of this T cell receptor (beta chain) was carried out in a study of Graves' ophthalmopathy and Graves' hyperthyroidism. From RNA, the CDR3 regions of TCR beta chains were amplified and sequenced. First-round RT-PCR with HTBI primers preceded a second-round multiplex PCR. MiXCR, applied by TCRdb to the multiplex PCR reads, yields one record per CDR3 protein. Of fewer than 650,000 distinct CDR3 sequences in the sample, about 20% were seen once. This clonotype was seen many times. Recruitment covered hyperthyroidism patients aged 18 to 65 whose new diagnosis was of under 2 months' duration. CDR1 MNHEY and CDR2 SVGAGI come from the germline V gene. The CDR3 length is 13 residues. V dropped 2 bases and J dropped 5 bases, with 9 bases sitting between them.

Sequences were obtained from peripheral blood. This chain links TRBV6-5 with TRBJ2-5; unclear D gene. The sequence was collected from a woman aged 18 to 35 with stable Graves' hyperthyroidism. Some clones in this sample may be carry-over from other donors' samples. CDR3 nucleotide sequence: TGTGCCAGCAGTTACCATCAGTCGGAGACCCAGTACTTC. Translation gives CASSYHQSETQYF.